The 2 T cell receptor beta chains below come from one sample, sequenced in a study of neurological immune-mediated disorders. TCRdb reanalysed the 5' RACE reads using MiXCR and keeps one entry per CDR3 protein. The table includes fewer than 35,000 distinct CDR3 sequences, around 3.2% detected once. The specimen was PBMCs. The source of these receptors is a woman in her thirties with multiple sclerosis.

This clonotype was seen at least ten times. The CDR3 DNA is TGTGCCAGCAGCCAAGTGGGGACAGGGGAAGGTGGCTACACCTTC. It is translated as CASSQVGTGEGGYTF. V usage is TRBV3-1 and J usage is TRBJ1-2, with 10 positions matching TRBD1. This CDR3 spans 15 amino acids. V lost 1 base, J lost 7 bases, and 6 bases stayed unmatched. The germline V gene has CDR1 LGHDT and CDR2 YNNKEL (reference sequence).

Ten or more counts support this clonotype. The V and J genes are TRBV18 and TRBJ1-1, with a possible D match to TRBD1 (5 bases). Germline V gene lookup returns CDR1 KGHSH and CDR2 LQKENI. V was pared by 6 bases and J by 1 base, with 15 bases between. The CDR3 extends over 15 amino acids. In DNA, the CDR3 is TGTGCCAGCTCGCCCCCTAAGGGGTCGAACACTGAAGCTTTCTTT. Its protein is CASSPPKGSNTEAFF.